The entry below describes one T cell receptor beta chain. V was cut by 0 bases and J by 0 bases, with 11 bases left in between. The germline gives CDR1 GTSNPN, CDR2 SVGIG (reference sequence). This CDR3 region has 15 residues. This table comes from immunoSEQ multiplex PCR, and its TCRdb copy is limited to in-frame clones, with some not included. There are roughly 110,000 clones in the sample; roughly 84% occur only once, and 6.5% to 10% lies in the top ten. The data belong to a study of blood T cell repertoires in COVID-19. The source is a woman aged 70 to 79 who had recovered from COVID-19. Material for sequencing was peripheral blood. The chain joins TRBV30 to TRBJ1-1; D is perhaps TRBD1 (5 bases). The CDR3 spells CAWSVGPGMNTEAFF. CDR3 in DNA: TGTGCCTGGAGTGTAGGTCCAGGGATGAACACTGAAGCTTTCTTT.